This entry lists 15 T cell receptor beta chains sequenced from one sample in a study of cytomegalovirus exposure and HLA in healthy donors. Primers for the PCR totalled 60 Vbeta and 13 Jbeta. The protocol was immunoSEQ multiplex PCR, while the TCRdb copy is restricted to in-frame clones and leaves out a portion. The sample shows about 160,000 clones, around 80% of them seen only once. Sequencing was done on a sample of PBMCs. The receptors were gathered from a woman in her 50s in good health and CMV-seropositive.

The DNA of the CDR3 is TGTGCCAGCAGCCAAGGTGGGGGAGGTCGTGGCTACACCTTC. Its translation: CASSQGGGGRGYTF. The chain recombines TRBV4-2 with TRBJ1-2; possible D gene TRBD1, 5 bases. Germline V CDR1 and CDR2: LGHNA, YNFKEQ. There are 14 residues in the CDR3. Trimming pared 1 base from V and 7 bases from J, leaving 13 bases between.

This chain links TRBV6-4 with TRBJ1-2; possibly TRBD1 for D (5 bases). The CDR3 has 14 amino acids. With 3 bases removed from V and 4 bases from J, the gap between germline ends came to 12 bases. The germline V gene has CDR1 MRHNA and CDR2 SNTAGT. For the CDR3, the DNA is TGTGCCAGCAGTGAGGTGGGAAGGGGCTATGGCTACACCTTC. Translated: CASSEVGRGYGYTF.

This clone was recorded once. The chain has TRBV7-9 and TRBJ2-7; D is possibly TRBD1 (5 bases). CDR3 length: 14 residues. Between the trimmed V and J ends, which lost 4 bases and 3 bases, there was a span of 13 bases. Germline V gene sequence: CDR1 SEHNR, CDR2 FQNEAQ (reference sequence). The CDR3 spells CASSSSRTNYEQYF. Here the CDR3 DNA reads TGTGCCAGCAGCTCCTCAAGGACAAACTACGAGCAGTACTTC.

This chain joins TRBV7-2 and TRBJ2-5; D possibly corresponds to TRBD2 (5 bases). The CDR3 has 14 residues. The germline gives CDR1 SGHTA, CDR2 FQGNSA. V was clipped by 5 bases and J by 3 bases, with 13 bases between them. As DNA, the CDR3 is TGTGCCAGCAGCCTCCGAGCGGCTGAAGAGACCCAGTACTTC. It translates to CASSLRAAEETQYF.

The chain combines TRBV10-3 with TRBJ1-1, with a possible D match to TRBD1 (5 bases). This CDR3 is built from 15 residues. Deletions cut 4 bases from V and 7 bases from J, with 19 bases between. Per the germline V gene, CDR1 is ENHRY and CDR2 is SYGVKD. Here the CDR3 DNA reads TGTGCCATCAGTGTCCGTAACAGTGGGGGGAATGAAGCTTTCTTT. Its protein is CAISVRNSGGNEAFF.

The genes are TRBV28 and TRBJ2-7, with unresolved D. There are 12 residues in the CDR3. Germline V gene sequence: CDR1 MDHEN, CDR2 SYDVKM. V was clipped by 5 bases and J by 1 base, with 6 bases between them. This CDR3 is CASSKPSYEQYF. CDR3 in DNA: TGTGCCAGCAGTAAGCCTTCCTACGAGCAGTACTTC.

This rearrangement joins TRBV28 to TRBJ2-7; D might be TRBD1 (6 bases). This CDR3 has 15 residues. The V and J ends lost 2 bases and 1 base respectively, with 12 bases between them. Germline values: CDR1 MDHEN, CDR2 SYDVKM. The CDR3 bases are TGTGCCAGCAGTTTACTTTGGGGGACATCCTACGAGCAGTACTTC. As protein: CASSLLWGTSYEQYF. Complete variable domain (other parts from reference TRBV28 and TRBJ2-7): DVKVTQSSRYLVKRTGEKVFLECVQDMDHENMFWYRQDPGLGLRLIYFSYDVKMKEKGDIPEGYSVSREKKERFSLILESASTNQTSMYLCASSLLWGTSYEQYFGPGTRLTVT.

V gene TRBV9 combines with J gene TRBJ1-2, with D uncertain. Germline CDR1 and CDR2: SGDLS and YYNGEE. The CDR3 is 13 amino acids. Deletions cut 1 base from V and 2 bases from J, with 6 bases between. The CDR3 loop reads CASSVQENYGYTF. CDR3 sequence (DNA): TGTGCCAGCAGCGTACAGGAAAACTATGGCTACACCTTC.

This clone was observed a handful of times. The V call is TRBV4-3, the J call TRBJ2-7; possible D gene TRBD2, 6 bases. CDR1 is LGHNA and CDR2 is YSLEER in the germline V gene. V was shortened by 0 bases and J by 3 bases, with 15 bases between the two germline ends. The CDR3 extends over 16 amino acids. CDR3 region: CASSQERAGNGYEQYF. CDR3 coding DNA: TGCGCCAGCAGCCAAGAAAGGGCGGGGAACGGCTACGAGCAGTACTTC.

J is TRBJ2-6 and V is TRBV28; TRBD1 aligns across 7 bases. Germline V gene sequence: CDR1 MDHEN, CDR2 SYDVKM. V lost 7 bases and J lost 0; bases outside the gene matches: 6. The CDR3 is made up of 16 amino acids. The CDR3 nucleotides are TGTGCCAGCACAACAGGGGTAAGCTCTGGGGCCAACGTCCTGACTTTC. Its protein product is CASTTGVSSGANVLTF.

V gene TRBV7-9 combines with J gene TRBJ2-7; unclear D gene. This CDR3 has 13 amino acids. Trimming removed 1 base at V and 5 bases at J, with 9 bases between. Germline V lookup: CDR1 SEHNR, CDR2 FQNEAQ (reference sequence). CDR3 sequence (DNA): TGTGCCAGCAGCTTAGTCACAGTCAACGAGCAGTACTTC. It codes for CASSLVTVNEQYF.

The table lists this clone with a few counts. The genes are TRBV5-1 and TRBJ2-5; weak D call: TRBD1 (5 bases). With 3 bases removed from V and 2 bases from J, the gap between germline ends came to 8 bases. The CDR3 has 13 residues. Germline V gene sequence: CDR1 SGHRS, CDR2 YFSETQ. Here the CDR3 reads CASSSTVQETQYF. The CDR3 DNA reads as TGCGCCAGCAGCTCGACAGTTCAAGAGACCCAGTACTTC.

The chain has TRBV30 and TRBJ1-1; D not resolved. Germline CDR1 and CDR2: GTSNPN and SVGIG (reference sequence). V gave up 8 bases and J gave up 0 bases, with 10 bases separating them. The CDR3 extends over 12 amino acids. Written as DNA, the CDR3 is TGTGCCGGCAGACTAGTGAACACTGAAGCTTTCTTT. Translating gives CAGRLVNTEAFF.

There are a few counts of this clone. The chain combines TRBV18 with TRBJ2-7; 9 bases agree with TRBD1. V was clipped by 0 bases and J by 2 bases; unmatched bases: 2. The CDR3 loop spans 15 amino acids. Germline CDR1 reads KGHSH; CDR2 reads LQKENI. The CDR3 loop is CASSPPGTGTYEQYF. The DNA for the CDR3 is TGTGCCAGCTCACCACCAGGGACAGGGACCTACGAGCAGTACTTC.

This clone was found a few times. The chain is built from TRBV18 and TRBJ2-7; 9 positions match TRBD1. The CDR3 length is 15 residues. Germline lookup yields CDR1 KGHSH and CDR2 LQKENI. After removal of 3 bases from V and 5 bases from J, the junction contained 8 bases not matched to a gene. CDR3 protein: CASSPPGTGIHEQYF. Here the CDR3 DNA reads TGTGCCAGCTCACCGCCCGGGACAGGGATTCACGAGCAGTACTTC.